The next 24 T cell receptor beta chains were all read from a single sample in a study of blood T cell repertoires in COVID-19. Sequencing used immunoSEQ multiplex PCR; TCRdb keeps in-frame clones, though not all of them. The sample has about 41,000 clones; roughly 80% are singletons. The specimen was peripheral blood. These receptors all come from a woman aged 55 to 70 with acute or convalescent COVID-19.

The chain employs TRBV4-2 and TRBJ1-2, with D unresolved. The CDR3 extends over 15 amino acids. Germline lookup yields CDR1 LGHNA and CDR2 YNFKEQ. Trimming stripped 4 bases from V and 2 bases from J, with 14 bases between. The CDR3 nucleotides are TGTGCCAGCAGCCTTTCCCTTACGCTAAACTATGGCTACACCTTC. It codes for CASSLSLTLNYGYTF.

This chain links TRBV30 with TRBJ2-3; TRBD2 is a possible D gene (5 bases). This CDR3 contains 16 residues. Germline CDR1 is GTSNPN and CDR2 is SVGIG (reference sequence). Trimming removed 3 bases from V and 3 bases from J, with 19 bases in between. CDR3 sequence: CAWSPGVKGATDTQYF. DNA of the CDR3: TGTGCCTGGAGCCCTGGAGTAAAGGGAGCGACAGATACGCAGTATTTT.

This clone was recorded once. The chain has TRBV29-1 and TRBJ1-5; D not resolved. V lost 4 bases to trimming and J lost 2 bases, with 9 bases between them. Germline V gives CDR1 SQVTM, CDR2 ANQGSEA. The CDR3 has 13 amino acids. In DNA form, the CDR3 reads TGCAGCGTTGCTCTCCGAGGCAATCAGCCCCAGCATTTT. Its protein is CSVALRGNQPQHF.

This rearrangement joins TRBV5-1 to TRBJ2-5; 7 bases agree with TRBD1. Per the germline V gene, CDR1 is SGHRS and CDR2 is YFSETQ. V was clipped by 3 bases and J by 1 base; unmatched bases: 3. The CDR3 loop spans 14 amino acids. DNA of the CDR3: TGCGCCAGCAGCTCATACAGGGGCCAAGAGACCCAGTACTTC. Protein sequence: CASSSYRGQETQYF.

The chain combines TRBV2 with TRBJ2-1; tentatively, D is TRBD2 (7 bases). Germline V gene sequence: CDR1 SNHLY, CDR2 FYNNEI. The CDR3 totals 14 residues. The V and J ends lost 4 bases and 8 bases respectively, with 15 bases between them. CDR3 bases: TGTGCCAGCAGTGTGGGGCGGGGGCTCTATGAGCAGTTCTTC. Its protein product is CASSVGRGLYEQFF.

The chain joins TRBV11-1 to TRBJ1-1, with 7 bases aligning to TRBD1. Germline assignment: CDR1 SGHAT and CDR2 FQDESV (reference sequence). CDR3 length: 15 amino acids. The V segment lost 5 bases and the J segment 1 base; nucleotides outside the gene matches: 7. The CDR3 DNA reads TGTGCCAGCAGCCTATCACCAGGGGGGAACACTGAAGCTTTCTTT. It encodes CASSLSPGGNTEAFF. Looking up the rest from reference TRBV11-1 and TRBJ1-1 gives the full variable domain: EAEVAQSPRYKITEKSQAVAFWCDPISGHATLYWYRQILGQGPELLVQFQDESVVDDSQLPKDRFSAERLKGVDSTLKIQPAELGDSAMYLCASSLSPGGNTEAFFGQGTRLTVV.

The chain recombines TRBV18 with TRBJ1-2, with 8 bases lining up with TRBD1. This CDR3 spans 15 amino acids. Germline CDR1 reads KGHSH; CDR2 reads LQKENI. V shed 2 bases, J shed 3 bases, and the junction held 5 bases outside the gene matches. CDR3 coding DNA: TGTGCCAGCTCACCAACGCAGACAGGGGACTATGGCTACACCTTC. The encoded protein is CASSPTQTGDYGYTF.

The chain combines TRBV2 with TRBJ2-2; perhaps TRBD2 as D (6 bases). Trimming removed 6 bases at V and 6 bases at J, with 17 bases between. CDR1 is SNHLY, CDR2 FYNNEI, per germline. The length of the CDR3 is 15 residues. The CDR3 DNA follows: TGTGCCAGCAGGGAGGGGACGCCCGGGGCCGGGGAGCTGTTTTTT. It translates to CASREGTPGAGELFF. Supplemented by reference TRBV2 and TRBJ2-2, the full variable domain reads EPEVTQTPSHQVTQMGQEVILRCVPISNHLYFYWYRQILGQKVEFLVSFYNNEISEKSEIFDDQFSVERPDGSNFTLKIRSTKLEDSAMYFCASREGTPGAGELFFGEGSRLTVL.

The chain employs TRBV4-2 and TRBJ1-6; 7 nucleotides match TRBD1. CDR1 is LGHNA and CDR2 is YNFKEQ in the germline V gene. J lost 7 bases, V lost 0 bases, and 9 bases had no gene match. The CDR3 sequence is 17 residues long. Here the CDR3 DNA reads TGTGCCAGCAGCCAAGAAGGAGACAGGGTTCCCAATTCACCCCTCCACTTT. Amino acids: CASSQEGDRVPNSPLHF.

This clone was observed a handful of times. This sequence joins TRBV7-3 and TRBJ2-3; D possibly corresponds to TRBD2 (6 bases). Trimming left V 0 bases short and J 4 bases short, with 11 bases between. In germline, CDR1 is SGHTA, CDR2 FQGTGA. The CDR3 length is 15 residues. Written as DNA, the CDR3 is TGTGCCAGCAGCTTAACGTGGGACTTGGCAGATACGCAGTATTTT. Residues: CASSLTWDLADTQYF.

The chain has TRBV30 and TRBJ1-1; perhaps TRBD1 as D (5 bases). This CDR3 spans 14 amino acids. V lost 3 bases to trimming and J lost 6 bases, with 17 bases between them. Germline values: CDR1 GTSNPN, CDR2 SVGIG (reference sequence). The CDR3 sequence is CAWRSARGMAEAFF. The CDR3 nucleotides are TGTGCCTGGAGGTCAGCCCGGGGGATGGCTGAAGCTTTCTTT.

The genes are TRBV24-1 and TRBJ2-1, with 7 bases that match TRBD2. The germline CDR1 and CDR2 sequences are KGHDR and SFDVKD. The V segment lost 1 base and the J segment 5 bases; nucleotides outside the gene matches: 4. This CDR3 contains 15 residues. CDR3: CATSDLGAGDNEQFF. The CDR3 coding sequence is TGTGCCACCAGTGATTTAGGGGCGGGAGACAATGAGCAGTTCTTC.

The V call is TRBV5-5, the J call TRBJ1-1, with a tentative D call TRBD1 (5 bases). Germline CDR1 and CDR2: SGHKS and YYEKEE (reference sequence). V lost 0 bases and J lost 6, with 15 bases in between. This CDR3 contains 15 residues. CDR3 in DNA: TGTGCCAGCAGCTTGGTGCGGGGCGCGGGTGCTGAAGCTTTCTTT. As protein: CASSLVRGAGAEAFF.

This chain uses TRBV12-3 or TRBV12-4 with TRBJ2-7; TRBD1 agrees at 7 bases. Trimming at V came to 9 bases and at J to 0 bases, leaving 5 bases not matched to a gene. The CDR3 totals 13 residues. CDR3 region: CASGRTGSYEQYF. The CDR3 DNA follows: TGTGCCAGTGGGCGGACAGGCTCCTACGAGCAGTACTTC.

This rearrangement joins TRBV3-1 (or the pseudogene TRBV3-2) to TRBJ2-5, with 12 bases that match TRBD2. Germline-derived CDR1 and CDR2 are LGHDT and YNNKEL (reference sequence). CDR3 length: 19 amino acids. Trimming cost V 0 bases and J 4 bases; bases outside gene matches: 12. CDR3 protein: CASSQETSGGTYYRETQYF. The CDR3 DNA is TGTGCCAGCAGCCAAGAAACTAGCGGGGGGACATACTATCGAGAGACCCAGTACTTC.

This clone was seen more than once but under ten times. CDR3 sequence reads: CASSYTRTGGSYGYTF. CDR3 nucleotides: TGTGCCAGCAGCTATACCCGGACAGGGGGCTCGTATGGCTACACCTTC. The chain joins TRBV28 to TRBJ1-2, with TRBD1 identical over 11 bases. This CDR3 has 16 residues. V lost 6 bases and J lost 5; bases outside the gene matches: 11. Germline V CDR1 and CDR2: MDHEN, SYDVKM.

This clone was seen once. Different DNA sequences within this sample yield the same CDR3. The chain is built from TRBV6-5 and TRBJ2-1; weak D call: TRBD1 (5 bases). The CDR3 extends over 14 amino acids. Trimming left V 0 bases short and J 4 bases short, with 7 bases between. Germline assignment: CDR1 MNHEY and CDR2 SVGAGI. The CDR3 DNA reads TGTGCCAGCAGTTACTCTCAGGGTTACAATGAGCAGTTCTTC. Its protein is CASSYSQGYNEQFF.

This CDR3 reads CASSLGGQGWNEQFF. The CDR3 region has the DNA TGTGCCAGCAGCTTGGGAGGACAGGGTTGGAATGAGCAGTTCTTC. The chain has TRBV5-6 and TRBJ2-1; 8 bases map to TRBD1. After removal of 0 bases from V and 7 bases from J, the junction contained 6 bases not matched to a gene. CDR1 and CDR2 from the germline V gene are SGHDT and YYEEEE. This CDR3 region has 15 residues.

The genes are TRBV30 and TRBJ1-6, with 9 bases fitting TRBD1. The CDR3 has 13 residues. V was pared by 5 bases and J by 10 bases, with 6 bases of the junction left unmatched. Germline V gene lookup returns CDR1 GTSNPN and CDR2 SVGIG (reference sequence). DNA of the CDR3: TGTGCCTGGGGGACAGGGCTGGACTCACCCCTCCACTTT. Its protein is CAWGTGLDSPLHF.

The chain combines TRBV19 with TRBJ2-2; 12 bases agree with TRBD1. CDR3 length: 16 amino acids. The J segment lost 6 bases and the V segment lost 4 bases, leaving 6 bases of the junction unmatched. CDR1 and CDR2 from the germline V gene are LNHDA and SQIVND (reference sequence). This chain's CDR3 is CASSRGTGGVPGELFF. For the CDR3, the DNA is TGTGCCAGTAGTAGGGGGACAGGGGGCGTTCCCGGGGAGCTGTTTTTT.

This chain uses TRBV19 with TRBJ2-6, with D possibly TRBD1 on 5 matching bases. V shed 6 bases and J shed 0 bases, with 15 bases lying between them. CDR1 and CDR2 from the germline V gene are LNHDA and SQIVND (reference sequence). This CDR3 has 17 amino acids. The CDR3 loop reads CASRPTVGSSGANVLTF. DNA for the CDR3: TGTGCCAGTAGACCGACAGTGGGAAGCTCTGGGGCCAACGTCCTGACTTTC. Variable domain in full (rest from reference TRBV19 and TRBJ2-6): DGGITQSPKYLFRKEGQNVTLSCEQNLNHDAMYWYRQDPGQGLRLIYYSQIVNDFQKGDIAEGYSVSREKKESFPLTVTSAQKNPTAFYLCASRPTVGSSGANVLTFGAGSRLTVL.

V is TRBV29-1 and J is TRBJ1-5, with a tentative D call TRBD1 (6 bases). The CDR3 sequence is 14 residues long. V lost 6 bases and J lost 2, with 14 bases in between. CDR1 is SQVTM and CDR2 is ANQGSEA in the germline V gene. The CDR3 DNA reads TGCAGCGTGTTGTCGGGGGGCCGCAATCAGCCCCAGCATTTT. Protein: CSVLSGGRNQPQHF.

The J gene is TRBJ1-1, the V gene TRBV10-1; possibly TRBD1 for D (5 bases). V lost 4 bases to trimming and J lost 1 base, with 7 bases between them. This CDR3 has 13 residues. The V gene's germline CDR1 is WNHNN and CDR2 SYGVQD (reference sequence). The CDR3 coding sequence is TGCGCCAGCAGTGGACAGACGAACACTGAAGCTTTCTTT. Its protein is CASSGQTNTEAFF.

This chain connects TRBV28 to TRBJ2-3, with 11 bases matching TRBD2. Germline lookup yields CDR1 MDHEN and CDR2 SYDVKM. This CDR3 is built from 19 residues. V gave up 5 bases and J gave up 0 bases; unmatched junction bases: 13. CDR3 sequence: CASSPLIGTSGLSTDTQYF. The CDR3 bases are TGTGCCAGCAGTCCATTAATCGGGACTAGCGGACTAAGCACAGATACGCAGTATTTT. Full variable domain (remainder filled in from reference TRBV28 and TRBJ2-3): DVKVTQSSRYLVKRTGEKVFLECVQDMDHENMFWYRQDPGLGLRLIYFSYDVKMKEKGDIPEGYSVSREKKERFSLILESASTNQTSMYLCASSPLIGTSGLSTDTQYFGPGTRLTVL.